The following is a TCR beta chain sequence with its context. Antigen: not known. Constant-region reverse primers amplified full-length variable regions, followed by semi-nested Nested Universal Primer A PCR. TCRdb fed the 5' RACE reads into MiXCR, producing one record per CDR3 protein. The repertoire includes over 50,000 distinct CDR3 sequences, nearly 30% of them detected once, and 2% to 2.5% sits in the top ten. The ends were cut back, 6 bases at V and 6 bases at J, with 19 bases in the middle. The CDR3 loop spans 15 amino acids. Broader study findings: Larger-cohort validation covered only one TCR beta V-J rearrangement. Tumor Tregs overlapped most with tumor, then blood, naive CD4+ cells.

The clonotype originates from a female donor with breast cancer. This chain joins TRBV12-3 or TRBV12-4 and TRBJ2-3; maybe TRBD2 (5 bases). Sample: tumor-infiltrating naive CD4+ T cells sorted from the breast tumor. Described subset: naive CD4+ T cells, CD4+CD45RA+CD25-. CDR3 in DNA: TGTGCCAGCAGGGACGGAAAGGGATCGGGGGATACGCAGTATTTT. This sequence encodes CASRDGKGSGDTQYF.